Following are 14 T cell receptor beta chains from one sample sequenced in a study of T and B cells in COVID-19 patients. Multiplex PCR with BIOMED2 TRB-A/B primer pools amplified TRB rearrangements. TCRdb ran MiXCR on the multiplex PCR reads and lists one entry per CDR3 protein. The table records roughly 16,000 distinct CDR3 sequences, roughly 29% of them present only once. Blood genomic DNA input for TRB amplification was about 240-500 ng. Sequenced input: blood. The receptors were sampled from a human donor who had recovered from COVID-19.

Ten or more counts support this clonotype. This chain connects TRBV6-5 to TRBJ1-5; 7 bases match TRBD1. The CDR3 is 14 amino acids. Germline CDR1 MNHEY, CDR2 SVGAGI. V was pared by 6 bases and J by 1 base, with 3 bases of the junction left unmatched. The CDR3 is CASRQTGSNQPQHF. The CDR3 DNA reads TGTGCCAGCAGGCAGACAGGGAGCAATCAGCCCCAGCATTTT.

This clonotype is deemed medium-sized. The chain links TRBV30 to TRBJ1-6; D is ambiguous. The CDR3 runs 12 residues. V lost 2 bases, J lost 10 bases, and 9 bases lay in between. CDR1 and CDR2 from the germline V gene are GTSNPN and SVGIG (reference sequence). CDR3 nucleotides: TGTGCCTGGAGTTTGAGGGAATCACCCCTCCACTTT. This gives the protein CAWSLRESPLHF. Based on the CDR3 plus reference TRBV30 and TRBJ1-6, the full variable domain is SQTIHQWPATLVQPVGSPLSLECTVEGTSNPNLYWYRQAAGRGLQLLFYSVGIGQISSEVPQNLSASRPQDRQFILSSKKLLLSDSGFYLCAWSLRESPLHFGNGTRLTVT.

Only a few counts were recorded for this clonotype. The CDR3 is CASALRGQPLPGGGYTF. The CDR3 DNA reads as TGTGCCAGCGCACTGCGGGGACAACCTCTCCCAGGTGGCGGCTACACCTTC. The chain links TRBV6-2 or TRBV6-3 to TRBJ1-2, with D possibly matching TRBD1 (6 bases). With 8 bases removed from V and 8 bases from J, the gap between germline ends came to 30 bases. This CDR3 has 17 residues. Germline V gene lookup returns CDR1 MNHEY and CDR2 SVGEGT.

Details on this clonotype: A read error is possible here, since a much larger clone lies one base away. The V call is TRBV6-5, the J call TRBJ2-5; unclear D gene. CDR1 is MNHEY and CDR2 is SVGAGI in the germline V gene. The ends were cut back, 6 bases at V and 2 bases at J, with 13 bases in the middle. The CDR3 totals 14 residues. CDR3 nucleotides: TGTGCCAGCAGATCCAGAGGTAGACAAGAGACCCAGTACTTC. It is translated as CASRSRGRQETQYF.

The chain couples TRBV12-3 or TRBV12-4 to TRBJ1-2; D is uncertain. Trimming shortened V by 5 bases and J by 5 bases, and 12 bases separated the two germline ends. CDR3 size: 13 residues. CDR3 bases: TGTGCCAGCAGTCGGACCCCGGGTTATGGCTACACCTTC. This gives the protein CASSRTPGYGYTF.

The chain is built from TRBV4-3 and TRBJ1-1; 7 nucleotides agree with TRBD1. V lost 4 bases, J lost 4 bases, and 6 bases stayed unmatched. CDR1 is LGHNA and CDR2 is YSLEER in the germline V gene. The CDR3 covers 14 residues. CDR3 amino acids: CASSRTEGATEAFF. As DNA, the CDR3 is TGCGCCAGCAGCCGAACCGAGGGGGCCACTGAAGCTTTCTTT.

The V and J genes are TRBV11-3 and TRBJ1-1; D unclear. Germline V CDR1 and CDR2: SGHNT, YENEEA. V was shortened by 5 bases and J by 3 bases, with 16 bases between the two germline ends. The length of the CDR3 is 15 residues. This CDR3 is CASSPRWGGYTEAFF. CDR3 DNA: TGTGCCAGCAGCCCCAGGTGGGGAGGGTACACTGAAGCTTTCTTT.

This clonotype was found many times. The chain is built from TRBV27 and TRBJ1-5, with no clear D. The ends were cut back, 3 bases at V and 3 bases at J, with 9 bases in the middle. Germline CDR1 MNHEY, CDR2 SMNVEV (reference sequence). There are 14 residues in the CDR3. CDR3 sequence: CASSFLADNQPQHF. CDR3 nucleotides: TGTGCCAGCAGTTTTCTGGCAGACAATCAGCCCCAGCATTTT.

This clonotype ranks as medium-sized. V and J are TRBV19 and TRBJ2-3; no clear D. The V gene lost 1 base and the J gene lost 2 bases, with 4 bases spanning the gap. Looked up from germline, CDR1 is LNHDA and CDR2 is SQIVND (reference sequence). This CDR3 comprises 13 residues. The CDR3 is CASSIGATDTQYF. DNA for the CDR3: TGTGCCAGTAGTATAGGAGCCACAGATACGCAGTATTTT.

The gene calls are TRBV24-1 and TRBJ2-7, with unresolved D. CDR1 is KGHDR and CDR2 is SFDVKD in the germline V gene. With 2 bases removed from V and 6 bases from J, the gap between germline ends came to 10 bases. The CDR3 is 13 residues long. CDR3 sequence reads: CATSDSVVGEQYF. The CDR3 coding sequence is TGTGCCACCAGTGATTCAGTAGTGGGCGAGCAGTACTTC.

This clonotype is medium-sized. This rearrangement joins TRBV15 to TRBJ2-1; TRBD1 or TRBD2 may be the D gene (5 bases each). Per the germline V gene, CDR1 is LNHNV and CDR2 is YYDKDF (reference sequence). The V end was cut by 3 bases, the J end by 5 bases, with 17 bases between. The CDR3 consists of 16 residues. CDR3 DNA sequence: TGTGCCACCAGCAGTCTGAGGGCAGGGAGCGACAATGAGCAGTTCTTC. Residues: CATSSLRAGSDNEQFF. Variable domain in full (rest from reference TRBV15 and TRBJ2-1): DAMVIQNPRYQVTQFGKPVTLSCSQTLNHNVMYWYQQKSSQAPKLLFHYYDKDFNNEADTPDNFQSRRPNTSFCFLDIRSPGLGDTAMYLCATSSLRAGSDNEQFFGPGTRLTVL.

The chain carries TRBV11-1 and TRBJ1-1; D possibly corresponds to TRBD1 (5 bases). The ends were cut back, 5 bases at V and 7 bases at J, with 20 bases in the middle. This CDR3 is built from 15 residues. Germline loops: CDR1 SGHAT, CDR2 FQDESV (reference sequence). Here the CDR3 DNA reads TGTGCCAGCAGCAATGGGGGTGTTGGGAGGGGTGAAGCTTTCTTT. Amino acid sequence: CASSNGGVGRGEAFF.

This clonotype is deemed medium-sized. The V and J genes are TRBV19 and TRBJ2-3; TRBD2 matches 12 bases. CDR1 and CDR2 (germline): LNHDA, SQIVND (reference sequence). J lost 1 base, V lost 9 bases, and 2 bases had no gene match. This CDR3 has 14 residues. CDR3 in amino acids: CASRLAGGTDTQYF. The CDR3 DNA sequence: TGTGCCAGCAGACTAGCGGGAGGCACAGATACGCAGTATTTT.

The J gene is TRBJ1-4, the V gene TRBV27; maybe TRBD1 (5 bases). In germline, CDR1 is MNHEY, CDR2 SMNVEV (reference sequence). The V and J ends lost 8 bases and 0 bases respectively, with 16 bases between them. CDR3 length: 16 amino acids. The CDR3 sequence is CASATGGGSTNEKLFF. In DNA form, the CDR3 reads TGTGCCAGCGCTACAGGAGGTGGGTCAACTAATGAAAAACTGTTTTTT. Full variable domain (outside the CDR3, taken from reference TRBV27 and TRBJ1-4): EAQVTQNPRYLITVTGKKLTVTCSQNMNHEYMSWYRQDPGLGLRQIYYSMNVEVTDKGDVPEGYKVSRKEKRNFPLILESPSPNQTSLYFCASATGGGSTNEKLFFGSGTQLSVL.